This T cell receptor (beta chain) comes out of a study of cytomegalovirus exposure and HLA in healthy donors. CDR1 is SGHDT, CDR2 YYEEEE, per germline. The CDR3 covers 12 residues. Trimming took off 4 bases at V and 8 bases at J, with 10 bases between the two ends. PCR primers comprised 60 Vbeta and 13 Jbeta primers. Repertoires were generated with immunoSEQ multiplex PCR, while TCRdb's copy carries only in-frame clones and drops some. The sample gives about 170,000 clones, roughly 85% of which show up once; 1% is in the top ten. This clone was seen a single time. Sequenced sample: PBMCs. V is TRBV5-6 and J is TRBJ2-1; possibly TRBD2 for D (6 bases). The source of this sequence is a boy younger than 10 in good health and CMV-seronegative. The CDR3 here is CASSTWRDEQFF. CDR3 DNA sequence: TGTGCCAGCAGCACGTGGAGGGATGAGCAGTTCTTC.